A single sample is the source of the 16 T cell receptor beta chains below, sequenced in a study of blood T cell repertoires in COVID-19. The data were produced by immunoSEQ multiplex PCR, yet TCRdb's version contains in-frame clones alone and is incomplete. The sample contains fewer than 250,000 clones, approximately 83% of which appear only once. Sample: peripheral blood. The receptor source for this set is a human donor in a cohort sampled during active COVID-19.

This chain uses TRBV5-1 with TRBJ1-1, with D tentatively TRBD1 (5 bases). From germline, CDR1 is SGHRS and CDR2 YFSETQ. V lost 4 bases, J lost 1 base, and 14 bases lay in between. The CDR3 consists of 15 residues. The CDR3 nucleotides are TGCGCCAGCAGCCCAGGAGGGGCTGAGAACACTGAAGCTTTCTTT. Amino acids: CASSPGGAENTEAFF.

The V gene is TRBV6-4, the J gene TRBJ2-5, with 12 bases that match TRBD2. Germline assignment: CDR1 MRHNA and CDR2 SNTAGT. This CDR3 contains 17 residues. With V trimmed by 3 bases and J by 5 bases, 10 bases remained unmatched. The CDR3 here is CASSELASGGAWETQYF. CDR3 nucleotides: TGTGCCAGCAGTGAATTGGCTAGCGGGGGGGCCTGGGAGACCCAGTACTTC.

This clone has only a few counts. This chain uses TRBV2 with TRBJ1-5; 7 bases are shared with TRBD1. This CDR3 region has 17 residues. Unmatched junction bases numbered 10, after V lost 5 bases and J lost 0 bases. The germline V gene encodes CDR1 SNHLY and CDR2 FYNNEI. The CDR3 loop is CASSKFTGTDSNQPQHF. Here the CDR3 DNA reads TGTGCCAGCAGTAAATTTACCGGGACAGATAGCAATCAGCCCCAGCATTTT.

The rearrangement joins TRBV5-1 to TRBJ2-5, with TRBD2 identical over 11 bases. V shed 0 bases, J shed 5 bases, and the junction held 12 bases outside the gene matches. Germline CDR1 and CDR2: SGHRS and YFSETQ. The CDR3 loop spans 18 amino acids. The CDR3 nucleotides are TGCGCCAGCAGCTTGGCACTAGCGGGGGATTTATATGGGGAGACCCAGTACTTC. Translating gives CASSLALAGDLYGETQYF.

This chain connects TRBV6-2 or TRBV6-3 to TRBJ2-1; TRBD2 matches at 8 bases. The ends lost 4 bases at V and 3 bases at J; junction bases unmatched: 5. The germline V gene has CDR1 MNHEY and CDR2 SVGEGT. This CDR3 contains 15 residues. CDR3 region: CASSSTLAVYNEQFF. The CDR3 coding sequence is TGTGCCAGCAGTTCTACACTAGCGGTCTACAATGAGCAGTTCTTC.

This chain uses TRBV5-1 with TRBJ1-2; 8 bases match TRBD1. Trimming took 0 bases from V and 8 from J; bases not matched to a gene: 12. Germline-derived CDR1 and CDR2 are SGHRS and YFSETQ. This CDR3 is 16 amino acids long. The CDR3 DNA is TGCGCCAGCAGCTTGGGAGGACAGGGAGGCGGTTTGGGCTACACCTTC. Protein product: CASSLGGQGGGLGYTF.

The chain employs TRBV11-1 and TRBJ2-1; 9 bases agree with TRBD1. Germline CDR1 SGHAT, CDR2 FQDESV (reference sequence). This CDR3 is 16 amino acids long. V lost 4 bases, J lost 5 bases, and 9 bases stayed unmatched. CDR3 region: CASSSHGTGWNNEQFF. The CDR3 DNA reads TGTGCCAGCAGCTCACACGGGACAGGGTGGAACAATGAGCAGTTCTTC.

This chain links TRBV6-2 or TRBV6-3 with TRBJ1-4, with D possibly TRBD1 on 6 matching bases. V dropped 6 bases and J dropped 6 bases, with 17 bases sitting between them. CDR1 MNHEY and CDR2 SVGEGT come from the germline V gene. The CDR3 sequence is 15 residues long. CDR3 region: CASSFTGLGDEKLFF. The CDR3 DNA sequence: TGTGCCAGCAGCTTTACAGGGTTGGGCGATGAAAAACTGTTTTTT.

This clone has more than one count but fewer than ten. The V call is TRBV11-3, the J call TRBJ2-6; unclear D gene. Germline V CDR1 and CDR2: SGHNT, YENEEA. The V and J ends lost 0 bases and 4 bases respectively, with 7 bases between them. The CDR3 loop spans 15 amino acids. Written as DNA, the CDR3 is TGTGCCAGCAGCTTAGACGGTACCGGGGCCAACGTCCTGACTTTC. It translates to CASSLDGTGANVLTF.

The rearrangement joins TRBV27 to TRBJ2-2, with 12 bases aligning to TRBD1. V gave up 7 bases and J gave up 6 bases; unmatched junction bases: 9. Germline values: CDR1 MNHEY, CDR2 SMNVEV (reference sequence). CDR3 length: 16 amino acids. The DNA for the CDR3 is TGTGCCAGCAATAGGGGGACAGGGGGCCTGGCCGGGGAGCTGTTTTTT. Protein product: CASNRGTGGLAGELFF.

This sequence joins TRBV6-5 and TRBJ1-1; possible D gene TRBD1, 6 bases. Trimming took 7 bases from V and 1 from J, leaving 13 bases between them. Germline values: CDR1 MNHEY, CDR2 SVGAGI. This CDR3 has 14 amino acids. The CDR3, as DNA: TGTGCCAGCACGCTACAGGGCACGAACACTGAAGCTTTCTTT. As protein: CASTLQGTNTEAFF.

As DNA, the CDR3 is TGTGCTAGTGGTTTGGTACGGCAGGGGGCGTTTAGGACCTACAATGAGCAGTTCTTC. Amino acids: CASGLVRQGAFRTYNEQFF. V is TRBV12-5 and J is TRBJ2-1; 8 bases are a match to TRBD1. CDR3 length: 19 amino acids. Germline loops: CDR1 LGHNT, CDR2 FRNRAP. V was clipped by 0 bases and J by 2 bases; unmatched bases: 12.

The chain is built from TRBV4-2 and TRBJ1-1; no definite D call. Germline CDR1 is LGHNA and CDR2 is YNFKEQ. The CDR3 consists of 14 residues. Deletions cut 0 bases from V and 1 base from J, with 6 bases between. The CDR3, as DNA: TGTGCCAGCAGCCAAGAGCCCGGGAACACTGAAGCTTTCTTT. Translation gives CASSQEPGNTEAFF.

The chain joins TRBV10-3 to TRBJ1-5, with no clear D. Germline V gives CDR1 ENHRY, CDR2 SYGVKD. Trimming cost V 3 bases and J 0 bases, with 9 bases left between them. The CDR3 length is 15 residues. The CDR3 DNA sequence: TGTGCCATCAGTGAATCCAGAAATAGCAATCAGCCCCAGCATTTT. Residues: CAISESRNSNQPQHF.

This rearrangement joins TRBV5-1 to TRBJ1-1, with 7 bases lining up with TRBD1. The germline V gene encodes CDR1 SGHRS and CDR2 YFSETQ. V gave up 1 base and J gave up 0 bases; unmatched junction bases: 3. The CDR3 contains 15 residues. Written as DNA, the CDR3 is TGCGCCAGCAGCTTGATACAGGGGATGAACACTGAAGCTTTCTTT. This gives the protein CASSLIQGMNTEAFF.

The J gene is TRBJ1-3, the V gene TRBV11-2, with D tentatively TRBD1 (6 bases). Trimming shortened V by 5 bases and J by 0 bases, and 14 bases separated the two germline ends. Germline V gives CDR1 SGHAT, CDR2 FQNNGV. This CDR3 contains 16 residues. CDR3: CASSKQGKHSGNTIYF. The DNA for the CDR3 is TGTGCCAGCAGCAAACAGGGAAAACACTCTGGAAACACCATATATTTT.